This passage covers 17 T cell receptor beta chains from one sample sequenced in a study of blood T cell repertoires in COVID-19. The protocol was immunoSEQ multiplex PCR, while the TCRdb copy is restricted to in-frame clones and leaves out a portion. The sample has roughly 360,000 clones; approximately 88% are singletons. The sample comprised PBMCs or T cells enriched from blood (not recorded which). The receptors shown here come from a woman younger than 45 with acute COVID-19.

The chain couples TRBV11-2 to TRBJ1-2; D is unclear. The CDR3 runs 14 residues. Deletions cut 0 bases from V and 4 bases from J, with 9 bases between. Germline values: CDR1 SGHAT, CDR2 FQNNGV. This chain's CDR3 is CASSLEARIYGYTF. DNA for the CDR3: TGTGCCAGCAGCTTAGAGGCTAGGATCTATGGCTACACCTTC.

This clone has more than one count but fewer than ten. The V call is TRBV30, the J call TRBJ1-2; TRBD1 aligns across 7 bases. There are 14 residues in the CDR3. The J segment lost 4 bases and the V segment lost 3 bases, leaving 8 bases of the junction unmatched. CDR1 is GTSNPN and CDR2 is SVGIG in the germline V gene (reference sequence). The CDR3 loop reads CAWRTKQGTYGYTF. The CDR3 nucleotides read TGTGCCTGGAGAACTAAACAGGGGACCTATGGCTACACCTTC.

The V and J genes are TRBV9 and TRBJ2-2, with 12 bases identical to TRBD1. This CDR3 is built from 16 residues. The V gene's germline CDR1 is SGDLS and CDR2 YYNGEE. Trimming at V came to 3 bases and at J to 5 bases, leaving 5 bases not matched to a gene. This CDR3 reads CASSGGQGAMTGELFF. Written as DNA, the CDR3 is TGTGCCAGCAGCGGGGGACAGGGGGCGATGACCGGGGAGCTGTTTTTT.

J is TRBJ2-7 and V is TRBV9; tentative D call: TRBD1 (6 bases). This CDR3 region has 14 residues. The germline V and J ends were trimmed by 0 bases and 2 bases, with 9 bases remaining between them. Looked up from germline, CDR1 is SGDLS and CDR2 is YYNGEE. The CDR3, as DNA: TGTGCCAGCAGCGTAGGGGACACACCCTACGAGCAGTACTTC. As protein: CASSVGDTPYEQYF.

This chain joins TRBV19 and TRBJ1-5; the D is unclear. The CDR3 runs to 15 residues. Trimming removed 4 bases from V and 4 bases from J, with 14 bases in between. Per germline, CDR1 LNHDA and CDR2 SQIVND (reference sequence). CDR3 sequence (DNA): TGTGCCAGTAGTACCCTGCGGGTCAGTAATCAGCCCCAGCATTTT. This codes for CASSTLRVSNQPQHF.

The rearrangement joins TRBV10-3 to TRBJ2-1; no clear D gene. The CDR3 has 14 amino acids. The V end was cut by 4 bases, the J end by 10 bases, with 17 bases between. Germline-derived CDR1 and CDR2 are ENHRY and SYGVKD. In DNA, the CDR3 is TGTGCCATCAGTGCCCTCACACCCCCAGGCGAGCAGTTCTTC. Its protein product is CAISALTPPGEQFF.

The chain has TRBV6-4 and TRBJ2-3; the D gene is possibly TRBD1 (6 bases). Germline V CDR1 and CDR2: MRHNA, SNTAGT. The CDR3 length is 16 residues. Trimming shortened V by 3 bases and J by 4 bases, and 17 bases separated the two germline ends. The CDR3 DNA follows: TGTGCCAGCAGTGATCACAAAGGGGGAGCGGCAGATACGCAGTATTTT. Amino acid sequence: CASSDHKGGAADTQYF.

In DNA, the CDR3 is TGCAGTGCTGTCAAGCCAGATACGCAGTATTTT. Its translation: CSAVKPDTQYF. The chain couples TRBV20-1 to TRBJ2-3; no reliable D call. The CDR3 spans 11 residues. Trimming removed 5 bases from V and 4 bases from J, with 7 bases in between. The germline CDR1 and CDR2 sequences are DFQATT and SNEGSKA (reference sequence).

The rearrangement links TRBV19 to TRBJ1-4, with a possible D match to TRBD1 (6 bases). From germline, CDR1 is LNHDA and CDR2 SQIVND (reference sequence). V was pared by 6 bases and J by 4 bases, with 9 bases between. The CDR3 totals 13 residues. The CDR3 loop is CASRWTDNEKLFF. In DNA, the CDR3 is TGTGCCAGTAGGTGGACAGATAATGAAAAACTGTTTTTT.

The gene calls are TRBV23-1 and TRBJ1-1; the D gene is possibly TRBD1 (5 bases). TRBV23-1 is known as an ORF, though its function is uncertain. With 0 bases removed from V and 1 base from J, the gap between germline ends came to 12 bases. The CDR3 is 16 residues long. The CDR3 DNA reads as TGCGCCAGCAGTCAATCTCCCCCCGGGGGGAACACTGAAGCTTTCTTT. Translated, it gives CASSQSPPGGNTEAFF.

This clone was counted a few times. This chain connects TRBV7-2 to TRBJ2-2, with 12 bases that match TRBD2. V trimming: 5 bases; J trimming: 4 bases; junction bases outside the gene matches: 5. Germline V gene sequence: CDR1 SGHTA, CDR2 FQGNSA. The CDR3 runs to 16 residues. CDR3 bases: TGTGCCAGCAGCCCTAGACTAGCGGGGGTCACCGGGGAGCTGTTTTTT. It specifies CASSPRLAGVTGELFF.

The chain couples TRBV4-1 to TRBJ2-7; 9 bases align to TRBD2. This CDR3 is 16 amino acids long. Germline V lookup: CDR1 MGHRA, CDR2 YSYEKL. The J segment lost 1 base and the V segment lost 8 bases, leaving 12 bases of the junction unmatched. Written as DNA, the CDR3 is TGCGCCAGCTCAAGGTGGGGACTAGCTGGGTCCTACGAGCAGTACTTC. Protein sequence: CASSRWGLAGSYEQYF.

V usage is TRBV5-1 and J usage is TRBJ2-1; 10 bases line up with TRBD2. Germline trimming cut 3 bases from V and 0 bases from J; bases unmatched to any gene: 9. CDR3 length: 18 amino acids. Germline V lookup: CDR1 SGHRS, CDR2 YFSETQ. CDR3 protein: CASSSLAGAPSSYNEQFF. Written as DNA, the CDR3 is TGCGCCAGCAGCTCCCTAGCGGGGGCCCCGAGCTCCTACAATGAGCAGTTCTTC. Complete variable domain (other parts from reference TRBV5-1 and TRBJ2-1): KAGVTQTPRYLIKTRGQQVTLSCSPISGHRSVSWYQQTPGQGLQFLFEYFSETQRNKGNFPGRFSGRQFSNSRSEMNVSTLELGDSALYLCASSSLAGAPSSYNEQFFGPGTRLTVL.

The chain has TRBV24-1 and TRBJ2-3; 7 bases match TRBD1. The CDR3 extends over 17 amino acids. Looked up from germline, CDR1 is KGHDR and CDR2 is SFDVKD. Trimming cost V 0 bases and J 1 base; bases outside gene matches: 6. The DNA of the CDR3 is TGTGCCACCAGTGATTTGCATGGGCAGGGGGGCACAGATACGCAGTATTTT. It yields the protein CATSDLHGQGGTDTQYF.

The chain combines TRBV3-1 (or the pseudogene TRBV3-2) with TRBJ2-2, with 7 bases matching TRBD1. From germline, CDR1 is LGHDT and CDR2 YNNKEL (reference sequence). This CDR3 has 20 amino acids. Losses at the gene ends were 1 base for V and 3 bases for J; bases not matched to a gene: 17. CDR3 sequence: CASSQGQFRDSVGDTGELFF. The DNA for the CDR3 is TGTGCCAGCAGCCAAGGACAATTCCGGGACAGCGTGGGGGACACCGGGGAGCTGTTTTTT.

The J gene is TRBJ1-1, the V gene TRBV7-9; D not resolved. V was cut by 7 bases and J by 4 bases, with 13 bases left in between. Per germline, CDR1 SEHNR and CDR2 FQNEAQ (reference sequence). This CDR3 has 13 amino acids. The CDR3 DNA reads as TGTGCCAGCACGAAGAGGGAGGGCACTGAAGCTTTCTTT. This translates into CASTKREGTEAFF.

The chain recombines TRBV7-9 with TRBJ2-5, with a weak D call TRBD2 (6 bases). Germline values: CDR1 SEHNR, CDR2 FQNEAQ (reference sequence). V was shortened by 5 bases and J by 2 bases, with 12 bases between the two germline ends. There are 14 residues in the CDR3. The CDR3 DNA sequence: TGTGCCAGCAGCGAACCAGGGAGGCAAGAGACCCAGTACTTC. Residues: CASSEPGRQETQYF.